This T cell receptor (beta chain) was recovered during a study of cytomegalovirus exposure and HLA in healthy donors (dated by TCRdb to the late 2010s). The study in broad terms: An earlier analysis of approximately 640 of the donors reported 250 to 300 Gb of sequence data and some 120 million unique TCR beta sequences from roughly 200 million T cells. In the later analysis, no new phenotypic data were used to find candidate immune exposures; instead, reliance was placed on TCR beta sequences and their occurrence across donors. The aim of the study was to test whether cataloging public T cell receptors could identify signatures of past pathogen exposure. To predict cytomegalovirus infection status, the study combined high-throughput TCR immunosequencing, statistical association of individual TCRs with disease status, and machine learning. Typing coverage varied by locus: about 620-630 donors for A, B, C, DRB1 and DQB1; 522 for DQA1; 600 to 610 for DPA1; approximately 490 for DPB1. Donor age, sex, ethnicity and CMV serostatus were compiled together with the repertoire data. In addition to the first cohort of 666 subjects, a separate validation cohort of around 110 different subjects was used. Genome-wide SNP genotypes for about 60% of the roughly 670 donors were used in a later genetic analysis, which treated that subset as a discovery cohort. Among the roughly 400 genotyped donors, 81% belonged to the genetic ancestry cluster associated with self-reported Caucasian donors. Approximately 310 gigabases of sequencing data and roughly 90 million unique TCR sequences were included in an early release covering around 650 HLA-typed donors. The study used immunosequencing to profile the T cell repertoires of several hundred subjects and linked those repertoires to cytomegalovirus serostatus. Among roughly 400 genotyped donors of the cohort, an average of about 240,000 unique TCR beta nucleotide sequences were sequenced per donor, roughly a sixth of them non-productive. HLA typing covered class I and class II loci at four-digit resolution. A later analysis re-analyzed previously published TCR beta repertoires from 660 or so donors and added high-resolution HLA genotyping to study TCR occurrence patterns. An earlier analysis of around 580 of the donors used high-throughput TCR beta sequencing to judge whether each TCR beta V gene segment behaved as functional or pseudogenic. All discovery cohort repertoires had been generated using a single sequencing platform. Roughly five DR-DQ haplotypes were handled as single units for association and clustering, since linkage in the cohort was strong. The full study reports these points: The authors suggested that the approach could potentially be generalized to other disease states and immunological phenotypes. In an earlier analysis of about 550 of the donors, most TCR beta V segments were observed in productive rearrangements about 87% or about 30% of the time, broadly matching IMGT annotations. In a later genetic analysis, fewer N-insertions in productive TCRs were reported among donors in an Asian-associated ancestry cluster than the roughly 670-donor mean. In a later analysis, HLA-associated TCR beta chains showed more clonal expansion and lower generation probabilities than non-associated chains that were equally common. A later analysis found that TCR association rates varied across HLA loci, with DRB1 alleles showing the most associated TCRs and HLA-C alleles the fewest. According to a later analysis, parvovirus B19, influenza, CMV and Epstein-Barr virus appeared linked to several top co-occurrence clusters. V-gene and J-gene trimming of TCR beta chains was associated with a missense DCLRE1C variant in a later genetic analysis, and the association was replicated in an independent cohort. A group of highly shared sequence variants was considered likely to be a technical artifact of the sequencing pipeline. This cohort had only TCR beta chains sequenced, and the lack of alpha or paired-chain data limited which features could be detected. Because counts were too low, roughly 16 rarely observed V segments, including chromosome 9 orphons, were excluded from the earlier analysis of some 590 of the donors. Strong co-occurrence of HLA alleles, especially DR and DQ, made assigning TCR associations to individual alleles difficult. A further reported finding was that TCR beta sequences accurately predicted the HLA-A and HLA-B alleles for most subjects in the first cohort. A later analysis found that most CMV-associated TCR beta chains appeared HLA-restricted, with HLA associations seemingly driven largely by CMV exposure. Three of the identified cytomegalovirus-associated TCR beta chains were confirmed in vitro to be specific for cytomegalovirus antigens. Sequencing depth was assumed to be roughly uniform across donors in the presence/absence analyses, though that assumption may not hold. Cytomegalovirus status was reported to be diagnosed by the classifier with high specificity and sensitivity in both the original and validation cohorts. Linkage disequilibrium might explain the correlated functional status among segregating V segments, but an unknown experimental factor could not be excluded. Across donors, most TCR sequences were observed very rarely, whereas some public TCRs were present in many individuals. CMV serostatus was the only immune exposure information available for the cohort. HLA typing was unavailable for some donors at each locus, so association tests used only the typed subset. Some IMGT-functional V segments, including TRBV6-2 and TRBV6-3, could not be told apart with the 87-base-pair reads, so those segments were excluded. The study gave a list of under 200 TCR beta chains associated with cytomegalovirus. Specific HLA alleles were associated with 18,000 or so TCR beta sequences at a false discovery rate of 0.05 in a later analysis.

Libraries were constructed by the immunoSEQ multiplex PCR assay. For the multiplex PCR, a mixture combining 60 forward primers for TCR Vbeta segments and 13 reverse primers for TCR Jbeta segments was used. The CDR3 region of rearranged TCR beta genes was amplified from genomic DNA with a multiplex PCR assay. Amplified TCR beta libraries were sequenced as 87-base-pair reads on the Illumina HiSeq System. Per the authors' processing: Across the 600 to 700 repertoires, a later analysis counted 75 million to 90 million unique TCR beta chains, 9 million to 14 million of which were shared by at least two donors. To remove PCR and sequencing errors, raw reads were error-corrected and collapsed into unique sequences using a nearest-neighbor algorithm that merged closely related sequences. V, D and J gene segments were assigned by aligning CDR3 sequences to IMGT reference sequences. For a sequence to be retained, a match of at least six nucleotides to both a V gene segment and a J gene segment was required. A rearrangement was called productive if the CDR3 had no stop codons and remained in frame with V and J, and every other rearrangement was called non-productive. Following IMGT convention, CDR3 was defined as the stretch from the second conserved V-encoded cysteine up to the conserved J-encoded phenylalanine. The earlier analysis of about 560 of the donors excluded any sequence lacking an unambiguous match to a single V gene segment. An earlier analysis of several hundred of the donors called V segments functional above 56.7% productive rearrangements and segregating when the between-donor standard deviation exceeded 5%. A statistical classification framework was built to diagnose cytomegalovirus status from the catalog of TCR beta chain sequences. In a later analysis, V and J genes were assigned by comparing TCR nucleotide sequences against IMGT/GENE-DB human TR gene sequences. In a later analysis, CDR3 sequences and most-parsimonious VDJ recombination scenarios were assigned using the TCRdist pipeline. A later analysis defined each TCR beta chain by its CDR3 amino acid sequence plus V-gene family, and excluded reads lacking a unique V-gene family. In a later analysis, around 600 highly shared, low-generation-probability nucleotide sequences were removed to address suspected cross-contamination and a sequencing artifact. In a later analysis, a clonal expansion index for each public chain was calculated from normalized within-repertoire ranks of inferred template counts. Generation probabilities in a later analysis came from a VDJ recombination model fitted to out-of-frame rearrangements, and those results were checked against IGoR. A later analysis scored TCR-TCR, TCR-HLA and TCR-CMV co-occurrence with hypergeometric tests, applying a repertoire-size bias correction to TCR pairs. In a later analysis, false discovery rates were estimated by permuting HLA or CMV assignments 20 times. A later analysis grouped co-occurring TCRs with DBSCAN, adding TCRdist sequence similarity when clustering within HLA-allele-positive subsets. For co-occurrence clustering, repertoires with fewer than 30,000 or more than 120,000 public chains were excluded, along with four to six repertoires with anomalous nucleotide sharing. As stored in TCRdb, this immuneACCESS dataset retains in-frame rearrangements with V and J assigned. A fraction of the clones does not appear; measured against another copy, unresolved V genes explain less than half of the discrepancy, and the remainder lacks a known reason. From that table come the V and J calls and clone size; the DNA was used to work out D and trimming. A total of about 130,000 clones appear in this sample, over 70% of them only once. The ten largest clones represent over 3% of the sample.

Comments on this clone: What this receptor recognizes is not known. No base-level quality is on record; no much larger clone is a single base apart.

Compared with germline, V lacks 3 bases and J lacks 3 bases; bases without a gene match: 5. The germline V gene (reference sequence) provides CDR1 MNHEY and CDR2 SMNVEV. The CDR3 has 14 amino acids, counting the end cysteine and phenylalanine. Left in the record is the CDR3 DNA by itself, 42 bases read in frame from the first base. The cohort comprised 710 or so healthy bone marrow donors. At the time of sampling, all cohort members were nominally healthy, though unrecorded immune exposures were likely present. The donor tested CMV seronegative and was one of the 352 seronegative cohort members. A peripheral blood sample was provided by each donor, and peripheral blood mononuclear cells were used for TCR beta sequencing. The Qiagen DNeasy Blood Extraction Kit was used to extract genomic DNA from the blood cell samples.

Sequencing was done on a sample of PBMCs. Here the chain combines TRBV27 and TRBJ2-7, with 7 central nucleotides matching TRBD2. This TCR was recovered from a man aged 35-49 years in good health and CMV-seronegative. The CDR3 reads CASSFRPSGYEQYF. The nucleotide sequence is given as TGTGCCAGCAGTTTCCGGCCTAGCGGCTACGAGCAGTACTTC.